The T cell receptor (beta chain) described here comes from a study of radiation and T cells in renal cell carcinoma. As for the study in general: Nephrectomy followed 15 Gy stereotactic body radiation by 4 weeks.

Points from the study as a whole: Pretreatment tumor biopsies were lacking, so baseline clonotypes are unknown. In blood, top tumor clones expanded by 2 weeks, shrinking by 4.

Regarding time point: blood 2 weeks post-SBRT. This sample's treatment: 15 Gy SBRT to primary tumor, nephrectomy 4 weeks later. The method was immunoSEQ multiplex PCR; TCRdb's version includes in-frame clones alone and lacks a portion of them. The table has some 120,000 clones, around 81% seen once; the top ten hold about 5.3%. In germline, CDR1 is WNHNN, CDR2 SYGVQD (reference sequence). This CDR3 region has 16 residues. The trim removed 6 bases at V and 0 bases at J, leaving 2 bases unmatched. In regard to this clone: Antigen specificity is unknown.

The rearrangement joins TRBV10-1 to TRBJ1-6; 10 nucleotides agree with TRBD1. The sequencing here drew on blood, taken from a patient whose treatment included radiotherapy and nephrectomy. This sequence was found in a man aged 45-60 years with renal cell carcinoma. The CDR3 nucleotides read TGCGCCAGCAGCCGGACAGGGGGCTCCTATAATTCACCCCTCCACTTT. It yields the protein CASSRTGGSYNSPLHF.